This TCR beta chain was sequenced in a study of cytomegalovirus exposure and HLA in healthy donors. Nominally healthy donors provided the samples, though records likely missed some immune exposures. The PCR used 60 Vbeta and 13 Jbeta primers. Assay: immunoSEQ multiplex PCR; the TCRdb copy retains only in-frame clones and omits some. Among fewer than 40,000 clones listed, 70% to 90% were seen once. The CDR3 covers 15 residues. Germline values: CDR1 SGHRS, CDR2 YFSETQ. With 0 bases removed from V and 7 bases from J, the gap between germline ends came to 16 bases. The chain has TRBV5-1 and TRBJ1-2, with a weak D call TRBD1 (6 bases). Sequencing was done on a sample of PBMCs. This TCR came from a woman in her forties in good health and CMV-seropositive. The DNA of the CDR3 is TGCGCCAGCAGCTTGGGAAGGGGGAGTGTAGGTGGCTACACCTTC. Its translation is CASSLGRGSVGGYTF.